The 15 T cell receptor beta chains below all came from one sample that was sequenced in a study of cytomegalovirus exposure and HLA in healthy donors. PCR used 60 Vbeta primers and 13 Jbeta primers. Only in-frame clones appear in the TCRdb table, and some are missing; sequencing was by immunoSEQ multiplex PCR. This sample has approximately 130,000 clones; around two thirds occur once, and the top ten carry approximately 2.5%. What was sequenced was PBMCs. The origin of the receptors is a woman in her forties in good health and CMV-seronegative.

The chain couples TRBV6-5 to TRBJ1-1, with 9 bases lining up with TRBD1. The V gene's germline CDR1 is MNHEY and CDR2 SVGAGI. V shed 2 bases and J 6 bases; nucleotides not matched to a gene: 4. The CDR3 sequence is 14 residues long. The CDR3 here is CASSYGTGRSEAFF. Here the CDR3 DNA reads TGTGCCAGCAGTTACGGGACAGGGAGATCTGAAGCTTTCTTT.

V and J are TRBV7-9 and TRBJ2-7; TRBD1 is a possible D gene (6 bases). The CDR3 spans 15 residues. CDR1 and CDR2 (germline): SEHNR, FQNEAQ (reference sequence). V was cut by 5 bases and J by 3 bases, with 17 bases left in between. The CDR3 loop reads CASSPHPGHLYEQYF. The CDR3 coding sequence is TGTGCCAGCAGCCCCCACCCGGGACACCTCTACGAGCAGTACTTC.

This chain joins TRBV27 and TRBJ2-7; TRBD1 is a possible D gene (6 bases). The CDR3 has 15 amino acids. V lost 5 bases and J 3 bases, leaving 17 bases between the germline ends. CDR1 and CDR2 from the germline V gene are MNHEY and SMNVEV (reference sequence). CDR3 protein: CASSLSPTGIYEQYF. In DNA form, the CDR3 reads TGTGCCAGCAGTCTCAGTCCGACAGGAATCTACGAGCAGTACTTC.

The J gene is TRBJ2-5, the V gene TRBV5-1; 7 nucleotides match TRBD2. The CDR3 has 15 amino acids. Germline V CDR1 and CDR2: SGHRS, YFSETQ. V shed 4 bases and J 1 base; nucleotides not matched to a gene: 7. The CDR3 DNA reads TGCGCCAGCAGCCTCGGGGGGACCTCCCAAGAGACCCAGTACTTC. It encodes CASSLGGTSQETQYF.

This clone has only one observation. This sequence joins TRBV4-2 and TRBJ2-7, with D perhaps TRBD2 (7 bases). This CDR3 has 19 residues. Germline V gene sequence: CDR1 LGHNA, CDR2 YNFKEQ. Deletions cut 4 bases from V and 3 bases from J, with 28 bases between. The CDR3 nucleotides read TGTGCCAGCAGCCCCCAAGGAGCCGGAAGGCGGGGGCTTTACTACGAGCAGTACTTC. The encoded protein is CASSPQGAGRRGLYYEQYF.

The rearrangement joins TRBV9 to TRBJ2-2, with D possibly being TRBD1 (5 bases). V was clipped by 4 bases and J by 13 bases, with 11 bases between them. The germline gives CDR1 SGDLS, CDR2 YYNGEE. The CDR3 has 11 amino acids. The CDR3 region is CASSRQLGLFF. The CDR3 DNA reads TGTGCCAGCAGCAGACAGCTTGGGCTGTTTTTT.

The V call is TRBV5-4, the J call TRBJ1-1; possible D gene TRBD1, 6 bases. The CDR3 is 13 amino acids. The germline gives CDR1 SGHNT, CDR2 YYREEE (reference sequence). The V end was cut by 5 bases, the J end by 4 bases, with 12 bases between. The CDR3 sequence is CASSWGGGTEAFF. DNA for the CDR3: TGTGCCAGCAGTTGGGGAGGGGGCACTGAAGCTTTCTTT.

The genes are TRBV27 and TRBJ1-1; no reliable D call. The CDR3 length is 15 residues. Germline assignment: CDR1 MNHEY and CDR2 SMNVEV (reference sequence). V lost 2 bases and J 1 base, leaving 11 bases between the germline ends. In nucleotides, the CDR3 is TGTGCCAGCAGTTTACGGGCACGGGGGAACACTGAAGCTTTCTTT. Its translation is CASSLRARGNTEAFF.

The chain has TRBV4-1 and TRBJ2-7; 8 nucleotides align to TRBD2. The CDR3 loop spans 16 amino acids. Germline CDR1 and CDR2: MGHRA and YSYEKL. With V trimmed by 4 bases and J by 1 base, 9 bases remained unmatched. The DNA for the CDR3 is TGCGCCAGCAGCCCTACCTTGGCGGGGGGTTCCTACGAGCAGTACTTC. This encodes CASSPTLAGGSYEQYF.

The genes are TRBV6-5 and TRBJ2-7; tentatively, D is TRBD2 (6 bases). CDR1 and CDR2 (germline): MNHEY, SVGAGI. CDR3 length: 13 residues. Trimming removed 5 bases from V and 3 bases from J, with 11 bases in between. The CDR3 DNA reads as TGTGCCAGCAGTCGGACGGGGGTCTACGAGCAGTACTTC. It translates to CASSRTGVYEQYF.

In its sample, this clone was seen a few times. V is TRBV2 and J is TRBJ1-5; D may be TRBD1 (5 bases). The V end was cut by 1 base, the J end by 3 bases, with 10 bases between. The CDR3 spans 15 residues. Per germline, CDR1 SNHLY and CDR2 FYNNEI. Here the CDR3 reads CASSEEGRDNQPQHF. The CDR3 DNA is TGTGCCAGCAGTGAAGAGGGCAGGGACAATCAGCCCCAGCATTTT.

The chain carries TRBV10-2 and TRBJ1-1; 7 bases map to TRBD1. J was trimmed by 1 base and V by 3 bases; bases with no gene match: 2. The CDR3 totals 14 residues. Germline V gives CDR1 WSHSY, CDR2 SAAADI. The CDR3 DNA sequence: TGCGCCAGCAGTGACAGGGGGACGAACACTGAAGCTTTCTTT. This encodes CASSDRGTNTEAFF.

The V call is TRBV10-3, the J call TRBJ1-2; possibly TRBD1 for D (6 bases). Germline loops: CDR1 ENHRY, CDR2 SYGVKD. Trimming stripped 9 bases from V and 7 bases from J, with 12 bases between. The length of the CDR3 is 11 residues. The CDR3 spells CAMGARGGYTF. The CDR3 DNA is TGTGCCATGGGTGCCAGGGGTGGCTACACCTTC.

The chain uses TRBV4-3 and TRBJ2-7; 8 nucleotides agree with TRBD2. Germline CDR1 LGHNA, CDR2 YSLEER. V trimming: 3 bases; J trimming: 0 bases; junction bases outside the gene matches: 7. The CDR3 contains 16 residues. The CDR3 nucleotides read TGCGCCAGCAGCCAGGGGACTAGGCCCTCCTCCTACGAGCAGTACTTC. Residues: CASSQGTRPSSYEQYF.

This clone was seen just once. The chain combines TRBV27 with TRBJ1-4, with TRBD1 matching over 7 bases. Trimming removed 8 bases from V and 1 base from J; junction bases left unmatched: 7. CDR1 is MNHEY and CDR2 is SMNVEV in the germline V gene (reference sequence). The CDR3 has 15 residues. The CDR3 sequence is CASGRQGITNEKLFF. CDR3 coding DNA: TGTGCCAGCGGGCGACAGGGCATAACTAATGAAAAACTGTTTTTT.